This T cell receptor beta chain comes out of a study of shared clonotypes between healthy human individuals. General study results and limits: What naive subsets generally showed was a larger estimated richness than memory subsets showed. In having few donors, the study represented limited genetic and exposure-history diversity.

Notes on this clone: Its antigen is as yet unknown.

Trimming stripped 0 bases from V and 3 bases from J, with 12 bases between. The germline V gene encodes CDR1 SGDLS and CDR2 YYNGEE. This CDR3 has 15 amino acids. Assay used: immunoSEQ multiplex PCR; TCRdb lists only in-frame clones, some missing. The table records around 1,000,000 clones, 70% to 80% of them present only once. This chain joins TRBV9 and TRBJ1-1; TRBD1 might be the D (5 bases). Sequencing was performed on memory CD4+ T cells from PBMCs. This sample's subset: CD45RA-negative fraction. The receptor's source is a man aged 18 to 29 in good health. Some clones in this sample may be carry-over from other donors' samples. The CDR3 bases are TGTGCCAGCAGCGTAGATGGCAGGGCGGACACTGAAGCTTTCTTT. Encoded protein: CASSVDGRADTEAFF.